This T cell receptor (beta chain) was identified during a study of regulatory T cells after allogeneic stem cell transplantation (dated by TCRdb to between 2017 and 2018). About the study as a whole: Patients were stratified according to whether acute graft-versus-host disease had developed within 100 days after stem cell transplantation. Fluorescence-activated cell sorting was used to isolate CD4+CD25+CD127- regulatory T cells from patient PBMCs. The study compared the TCR repertoire of regulatory T cells after allogeneic stem cell transplantation in patients who had acute graft-versus-host disease versus patients who did not. Conventional CD4+ T cells defined as CD4+CD25+/-CD127+ were also sorted and TCR-sequenced for comparison in the study. Study-wide conclusions, independent of this receptor: No regulatory T-cell clones were found in all patients, and the number of sorted cells showed no significant correlation with the inverse Simpson index. Conventional CD4+ T-cell repertoire diversity did not differ significantly between patients with and without graft-versus-host disease. Compared with patients who had graft-versus-host disease, patients without the disease had a regulatory T-cell TCR repertoire that was more focused and less diverse. Because the patient sample size was small, the findings needed validation in a larger cohort. A significantly larger repertoire share was occupied by the top 10 regulatory T-cell clones in non-GvHD patients, which suggested expansion of presumably allo-specific protective clones.

Sequencer: Illumina MiSeq. The SMARTer RACE cDNA Amplification kit was used to reverse transcribe the RNA, and the TCR beta CDR3 region was then amplified. The RNeasy Mini Kit was used to extract RNA from the sorted cells. TCR beta amplicons were sequenced using Illumina paired-end sequencing. The authors' pipeline ran thus. MiXCR, VDJtools and the tcR R package were the tools used to analyze the TCR repertoire. The inverse Simpson index was used to quantify diversity, and clones were categorized as rare, small, medium or expanded according to repertoire proportion. TCRdb's own reprocessing of the public reads used fastp at Q25 and MiXCR and kept productive beta chains. Under each unique CDR3 protein, matching rows form one entry showing the most common genes and DNA. TCRdb, rather than the study authors, made the V and J calls. Across this sample there are approximately 4,600 distinct CDR3 sequences, with roughly 97% seen only once. Jointly, the top ten make up 35% to 45% of the sample.

This clonotype has just one count. The antigen it recognizes is unknown. The junction differs from germline at one of its ends, possibly a read error. The sample's time point label, decoded: 30 days after allogeneic hematopoietic stem cell transplantation. At 30 days after allogeneic hematopoietic stem cell transplantation, peripheral blood mononuclear cells were collected from the patients. The CDR3 measures 16 amino acids from cysteine to phenylalanine. The sequence is cut down to CDR3 DNA, 48 bases in frame from base 1. CDR1 and CDR2, per the germline V gene, are SGHRS and YFSETQ. This chain is built from TRBV5-1 and TRBJ2-7, with 9 bases matching TRBD2. The sequence derives from a human patient who had an allogeneic stem cell transplant, so the T cells may come from the graft donor. The material was sorted CD4+ T cells from blood (whether regulatory or conventional is not recorded), obtained 30 days after allogeneic stem cell transplant. In nucleotide form, the sequence is TGCGCCTGCAATCCTAGGGCTAGCGGGGCCTACTACGACCAGTACTTC. Its amino acids are CACNPRASGAYYDQYF.